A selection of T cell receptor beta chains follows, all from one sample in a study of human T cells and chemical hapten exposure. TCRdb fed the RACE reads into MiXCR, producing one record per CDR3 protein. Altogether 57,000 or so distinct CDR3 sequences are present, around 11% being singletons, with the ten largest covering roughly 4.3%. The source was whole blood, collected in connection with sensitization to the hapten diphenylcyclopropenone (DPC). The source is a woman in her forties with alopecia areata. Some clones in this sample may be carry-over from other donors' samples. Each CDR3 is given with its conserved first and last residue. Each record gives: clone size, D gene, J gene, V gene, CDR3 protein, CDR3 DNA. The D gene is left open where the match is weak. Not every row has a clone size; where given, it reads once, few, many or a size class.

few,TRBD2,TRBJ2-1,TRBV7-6,CASSFRGLAGGSYSEQFF,TGTGCCAGCAGCTTCAGGGGACTAGCGGGGGGGTCTTATAGTGAGCAGTTCTTC
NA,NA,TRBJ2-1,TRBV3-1,CASSQGRNEQFF,TGTGCCAGCAGCCAAGGGCGCAATGAGCAGTTCTTC
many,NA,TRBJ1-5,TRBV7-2,CASSFAGLSNQPQHF,TGTGCCAGCAGCTTTGCAGGGTTGAGCAATCAGCCCCAGCATTTT
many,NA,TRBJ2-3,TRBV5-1,CASSLRRTGSTDTQYF,TGCGCCAGCAGCTTGAGAAGAACTGGGAGCACAGATACGCAGTATTTT
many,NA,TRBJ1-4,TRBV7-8,CASSYGRARNEKLFF,TGTGCCAGCAGCTATGGACGTGCCCGGAATGAAAAACTGTTTTTT
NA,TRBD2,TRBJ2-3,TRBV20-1,CSASRTSGGTDTQYF,TGCAGTGCTAGCCGGACTAGCGGGGGTACAGATACGCAGTATTTT
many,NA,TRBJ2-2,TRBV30,CARRAGKGDTGELFF,TGTGCCCGTCGGGCGGGGAAAGGGGACACCGGGGAGCTGTTTTTT
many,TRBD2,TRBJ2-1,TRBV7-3,CASSLAGGHYNEQFF,TGTGCCAGCAGTCTAGCGGGGGGGCACTACAATGAGCAGTTCTTC
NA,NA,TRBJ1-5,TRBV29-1,CSVVDSNQPQHF,TGCAGCGTTGTTGATAGCAATCAGCCCCAGCATTTT
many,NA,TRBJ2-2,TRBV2,CASSEVAGRTGELFF,TGTGCCAGCAGTGAGGTCGCAGGGAGGACCGGGGAGCTGTTTTTT
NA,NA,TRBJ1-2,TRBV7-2,CASSFSGNNNYGYTF,TGTGCCAGCAGCTTTTCGGGAAATAATAACTATGGCTACACCTTC
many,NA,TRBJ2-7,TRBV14,CASSQTVGYEQYF,TGTGCCAGCAGCCAGACAGTGGGCTACGAGCAGTACTTC
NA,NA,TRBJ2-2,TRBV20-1,CSARGGIEGTGELFF,TGCAGTGCTAGAGGAGGTATCGAAGGCACCGGGGAGCTGTTTTTT
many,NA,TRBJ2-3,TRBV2,CARTDLATTDTQYF,TGTGCCAGAACCGACCTAGCTACCACAGATACGCAGTATTTT
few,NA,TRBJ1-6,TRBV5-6,CASSLRTAQLYNSPLHF,TGTGCCAGCAGCTTGCGGACAGCTCAGCTCTATAATTCACCCCTCCACTTT
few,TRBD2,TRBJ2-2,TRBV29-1,CSVVRGGSNTGELFF,TGCAGCGTTGTGCGGGGCGGGAGTAATACCGGGGAGCTGTTTTTT
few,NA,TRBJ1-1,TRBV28,CASSIKGGVAFF,TGTGCCAGCAGCATAAAGGGGGGTGTAGCTTTCTTT
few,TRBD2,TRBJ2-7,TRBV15,CATSRDESASGSPYEQYF,TGTGCCACCAGCAGAGATGAGTCAGCTAGCGGGAGTCCCTACGAGCAGTACTTC
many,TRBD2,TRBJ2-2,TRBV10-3,CAISESRRETTGELFF,TGTGCCATCAGTGAGTCAAGGCGGGAGACCACCGGGGAGCTGTTTTTT
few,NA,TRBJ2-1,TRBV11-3,CASSLDGAGNGQFF,TGTGCCAGCAGCTTAGATGGGGCAGGGAATGGGCAGTTCTTC
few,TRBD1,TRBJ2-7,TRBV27,CASSRQTSGTGYYEQYF,TGTGCCAGCAGTCGCCAAACATCCGGGACAGGTTACTACGAGCAGTACTTC
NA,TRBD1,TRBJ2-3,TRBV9,CASSGETGYTDTQYF,TGTGCCAGCAGCGGGGAGACAGGGTACACAGATACGCAGTATTTT
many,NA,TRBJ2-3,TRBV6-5,CASSERISTDTQYF,TGTGCCAGCAGCGAGCGGATTAGCACAGATACGCAGTATTTT
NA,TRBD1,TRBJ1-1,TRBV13,CASSVSQQGVGEAFF,TGTGCCAGCAGCGTTAGTCAACAGGGGGTTGGAGAAGCTTTCTTT
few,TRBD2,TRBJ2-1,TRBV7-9,CASSLAGTSGNRWGYNEQFF,TGTGCCAGCAGCTTAGCGGGGACTAGCGGGAATCGTTGGGGCTACAATGAGCAGTTCTTC
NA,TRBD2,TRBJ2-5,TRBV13,CASSRTSGGAYAIQETQYF,TGTGCCAGCAGCCGGACTAGCGGGGGGGCCTACGCAATCCAAGAGACCCAGTACTTC
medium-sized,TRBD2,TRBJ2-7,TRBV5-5,CASSLGTSGIYEQYF,TGTGCCAGCAGCTTAGGGACTAGCGGGATCTACGAGCAGTACTTC
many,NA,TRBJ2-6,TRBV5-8,CASSFDIERTGANVLTF,TGTGCCAGCAGCTTCGACATAGAAAGAACTGGGGCCAACGTCCTGACTTTC
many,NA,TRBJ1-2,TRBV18,CASSAVGQTNYGYTF,TGTGCCAGCTCAGCAGTGGGGCAGACCAACTATGGCTACACCTTC
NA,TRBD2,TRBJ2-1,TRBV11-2,CASSLGLAGGHEQFF,TGTGCCAGCAGCTTAGGACTAGCGGGGGGGCATGAGCAGTTCTTC
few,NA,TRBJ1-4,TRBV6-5,CASRLQGSGSNEKLFF,TGTGCCAGCAGGCTCCAGGGGAGTGGGTCTAATGAAAAACTGTTTTTT
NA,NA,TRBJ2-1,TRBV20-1,CSAALPRNEQFF,TGCAGTGCCGCGCTACCTAGGAATGAGCAGTTCTTC
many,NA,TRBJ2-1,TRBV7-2,CASSPRGAFGNEQFF,TGTGCCAGCAGCCCCCGGGGGGCCTTCGGCAATGAGCAGTTCTTC
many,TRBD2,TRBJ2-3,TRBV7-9,CASSSGINSGLAGGPIDTQYF,TGTGCCAGCAGCTCTGGGATTAACTCGGGACTAGCGGGGGGGCCGATCGATACGCAGTATTTT
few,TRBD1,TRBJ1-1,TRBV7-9,CASLTGTGGTEAFF,TGTGCCAGCCTTACCGGGACAGGGGGGACTGAAGCTTTCTTT
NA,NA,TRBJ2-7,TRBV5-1,CASSFRDGNSYEQYF,TGCGCCAGCAGCTTCCGGGACGGGAACTCCTACGAGCAGTACTTC
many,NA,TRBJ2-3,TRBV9,CASSVRGVADTQYF,TGTGCCAGCAGCGTCAGAGGGGTCGCAGATACGCAGTATTTT
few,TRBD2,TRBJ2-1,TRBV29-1,CSVGKGGRAYNEQFF,TGCAGCGTTGGAAAGGGCGGGAGGGCCTACAATGAGCAGTTCTTC
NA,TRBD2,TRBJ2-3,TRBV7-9,CASSSAGGNTDTQYF,TGTGCCAGCAGCTCAGCCGGGGGGAACACAGATACGCAGTATTTT
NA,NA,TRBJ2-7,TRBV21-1,CATPSGGEGSYEQYF,TGTGCCACCCCGAGCGGGGGCGAAGGGAGCTACGAGCAGTACTTC
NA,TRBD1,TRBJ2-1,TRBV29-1,CSVGRQGIENEQFF,TGCAGCGTTGGCCGACAGGGGATAGAAAATGAGCAGTTCTTC
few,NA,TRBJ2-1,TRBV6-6,CASFAQAEQFF,TGTGCCAGCTTTGCTCAGGCTGAGCAGTTCTTC
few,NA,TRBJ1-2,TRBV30,CAWSGGGLRYTF,TGTGCCTGGAGCGGGGGAGGACTCCGCTACACCTTC